These 4 T cell receptor beta chains originate from one sample sequenced in a study of prognosis after radiotherapy for stage I lung cancer. Researchers used two-round multiplex PCR to amplify TCR beta CDR3 starting from genomic DNA. Initially, in first-round PCR, primers specific to each TRBV and TRBJ gene were used. MiXCR was run by TCRdb on the multiplex PCR reads, yielding one entry per CDR3 protein. The table lists around 18,000 distinct CDR3 sequences, 29% of them singletons. Sequences were derived from PBMCs, sampled before or after stereotactic body radiation therapy (not recorded which). The receptors were gathered from a donor over 45 with non-small cell lung cancer.

This clonotype showed up just once. The CDR3 DNA reads TGCAGTGCGGCGGACATGGAGTGGGATTGCTACACCTTC. This gives the protein CSAADMEWDCYTF. The chain carries TRBV20-1 and TRBJ1-2; tentatively, D is TRBD1 (5 bases). CDR1 DFQATT and CDR2 SNEGSKA come from the germline V gene (reference sequence). Trimming left V 6 bases short and J 9 bases short, with 20 bases between. The CDR3 extends over 13 amino acids.

About this clonotype: A much larger clone differs from this one at a single base, so this may be a read error. Lacking the conserved final phenylalanine or tryptophan, this CDR3 likely reflects a read error. This chain links TRBV12-5 with TRBJ1-1; 7 bases are a match to TRBD1. Germline V gives CDR1 LGHNT, CDR2 FRNRAP. V lost 1 base, J lost 4 bases, and 9 bases stayed unmatched. CDR3 length: 16 amino acids. CDR3 nucleotide sequence: TGTGCTAGTGGTTTGGACCACCGGTCAGGGGGCACTGAAGCTTTCTCT. Its translation: CASGLDHRSGGTEAFS.

This clonotype has at least ten counts. The V gene is TRBV7-2, the J gene TRBJ2-5; tentative D call: TRBD2 (6 bases). Deletions cut 4 bases from V and 1 base from J, with 22 bases between. The germline CDR1 and CDR2 sequences are SGHTA and FQGNSA. This CDR3 is 18 amino acids long. CDR3 in DNA: TGTGCCAGCAGCTCTAAATCGGTCGGGAGAATGCTCCAAGAGACCCAGTACTTC. Translating it yields CASSSKSVGRMLQETQYF.

This clonotype was seen ten or more times. V usage is TRBV4-2 and J usage is TRBJ1-3, with D uncertain. V shed 1 base and J shed 4 bases, with 14 bases lying between them. Germline lookup yields CDR1 LGHNA and CDR2 YNFKEQ. CDR3 length: 16 residues. CDR3 sequence (DNA): TGTGCCAGCAGCCAAGTGGCCCTCGGCTCCGGAAACACCATATATTTT. Its translation is CASSQVALGSGNTIYF.